This T cell receptor beta chain was captured in a study of cytomegalovirus exposure and HLA in healthy donors. Regarding the study as a whole: With high specificity and sensitivity, the classifier reportedly diagnosed cytomegalovirus status. Sequences of the TCR beta chain were said to predict the HLA-A and HLA-B alleles of most subjects accurately.

Every donor was a healthy person donating bone marrow. A remark on this clone: Its antigen is still unknown.

The CDR3 sequence is 15 residues long. V lost 6 bases and J lost 5, with 16 bases in between. Looked up from germline, CDR1 is LNHDA and CDR2 is SQIVND (reference sequence). PCR was performed using 60 Vbeta and 13 Jbeta primers. The repertoire was sequenced with immunoSEQ multiplex PCR; TCRdb's copy has only in-frame clones and lacks some. The repertoire holds 210,000 or so clones, with 75% to 85% as singletons. The source material was PBMCs. The TCR comes from a girl aged 5 to 17 in good health and CMV-seronegative. This chain connects TRBV19 to TRBJ2-2, with D possibly TRBD2 on 5 matching bases. The CDR3 sequence is CASRLGSLATGELFF. The CDR3, as DNA: TGTGCCAGTAGACTAGGCTCGTTGGCGACCGGGGAGCTGTTTTTT.